The 20 T cell receptor beta chains in this list originate from one sample, sequenced in a study of Ad26.COV2.S vaccination and SARS-CoV-2 variants. The treatment here: around 19 received Ad26.COV2.S at low or high dose, single or two shots; about five received placebo; per-sample allocation not given. Day 63 after the first injection of vaccine or placebo was the sampling time. The repertoire was sequenced with immunoSEQ multiplex PCR; TCRdb's copy has only in-frame clones and lacks some. The sample carries roughly 330,000 clones, roughly 90% recorded once. This specimen consisted of peripheral blood, obtained in a trial of Ad26.COV2.S vaccine versus placebo. These receptors all come from a person between 18 and 60 years old who received the Ad26.COV2.S COVID-19 vaccine or a placebo.

The chain combines TRBV7-9 with TRBJ1-1; no clear D. CDR3 length equals 13 residues. V lost 4 bases and J 7 bases, leaving 13 bases between the germline ends. Germline V gene sequence: CDR1 SEHNR, CDR2 FQNEAQ (reference sequence). The CDR3 loop reads CASSSTERFEAFF. Here the CDR3 DNA reads TGTGCCAGCAGCTCTACTGAACGGTTTGAAGCTTTCTTT.

The chain couples TRBV28 to TRBJ2-3, with D hard to call. Germline V CDR1 and CDR2: MDHEN, SYDVKM. The CDR3 runs 14 residues. Trimming removed 4 bases from V and 2 bases from J, with 10 bases in between. Written as DNA, the CDR3 is TGTGCCAGCAGTTCTGGGTCGCTCACAGATACGCAGTATTTT. It is translated as CASSSGSLTDTQYF.

This clone was seen a few times. The V and J genes are TRBV5-1 and TRBJ1-6; a weak D match, TRBD1 (5 bases). The germline CDR1 and CDR2 sequences are SGHRS and YFSETQ. The CDR3 is 14 amino acids. V lost 2 bases and J 11 bases, leaving 14 bases between the germline ends. CDR3 loop: CASSLGAAGTPLHF. Written as DNA, the CDR3 is TGCGCCAGCAGCTTAGGGGCCGCAGGGACACCCCTCCACTTT.

This sequence joins TRBV6-2 or TRBV6-3 and TRBJ1-2, with D possibly being TRBD1 (5 bases). The germline V gene encodes CDR1 MNHEY and CDR2 SVGEGT. The CDR3 runs 15 residues. Trimming shortened V by 5 bases and J by 4 bases, and 17 bases separated the two germline ends. The chain's CDR3 is CASSPPGGRIYGYTF. The CDR3 DNA follows: TGTGCCAGCAGTCCCCCCGGGGGAAGGATCTATGGCTACACCTTC.

V is TRBV13 and J is TRBJ2-3, with D possibly TRBD2 on 6 matching bases. Germline-derived CDR1 and CDR2 are PRHDT and FYEKMQ (reference sequence). CDR3 length: 18 residues. The V gene lost 5 bases and the J gene lost 3 bases, with 24 bases spanning the gap. DNA for the CDR3: TGTGCCAGCAGCCCGACCGTGGATGGCGGGAAGGAGACAGATACGCAGTATTTT. This encodes CASSPTVDGGKETDTQYF. Together with reference TRBV13 and TRBJ2-3, the CDR3 gives the full variable domain: AAGVIQSPRHLIKEKRETATLKCYPIPRHDTVYWYQQGPGQDPQFLISFYEKMQSDKGSIPDRFSAQQFSDYHSELNMSSLELGDSALYFCASSPTVDGGKETDTQYFGPGTRLTVL.

CDR3 protein: CASSYGGDNEQFF. The CDR3 region has the DNA TGTGCCAGCAGTTACGGGGGGGACAATGAGCAGTTCTTC. The chain couples TRBV6-2 or TRBV6-3 to TRBJ2-1, with 7 bases matching TRBD2. Germline values: CDR1 MNHEY, CDR2 SVGEGT. Trimming took 2 bases from V and 5 from J; bases not matched to a gene: 0. The CDR3 runs to 13 residues.

J is TRBJ2-2 and V is TRBV5-4; perhaps TRBD1 as D (5 bases). With 1 base removed from V and 7 bases from J, the gap between germline ends came to 11 bases. The CDR3 sequence is 14 residues long. Per the germline V gene, CDR1 is SGHNT and CDR2 is YYREEE (reference sequence). The CDR3 sequence is CASSLRGSSGELFF. The CDR3 coding sequence is TGTGCCAGCAGCTTGAGGGGATCGAGCGGGGAGCTGTTTTTT.

The chain couples TRBV19 to TRBJ2-1; 14 bases fit TRBD2. CDR3 length: 15 amino acids. CDR1 and CDR2 (germline): LNHDA, SQIVND (reference sequence). J gave up 6 bases and V 5 bases, and 3 bases lay outside the gene matches. The CDR3 loop is CASSPGTSGSNEQFF. In nucleotides, the CDR3 is TGTGCCAGTAGTCCCGGGACTAGCGGGAGCAATGAGCAGTTCTTC. Drawing the rest from reference TRBV19 and TRBJ2-1, the complete variable domain is DGGITQSPKYLFRKEGQNVTLSCEQNLNHDAMYWYRQDPGQGLRLIYYSQIVNDFQKGDIAEGYSVSREKKESFPLTVTSAQKNPTAFYLCASSPGTSGSNEQFFGPGTRLTVL.

In DNA form, the CDR3 reads TGTGCCAGCAGTCCCAGCACAGGGTTCTATGGCTACACCTTC. It specifies CASSPSTGFYGYTF. This chain joins TRBV27 and TRBJ1-2; D is possibly TRBD1 (6 bases). This CDR3 spans 14 amino acids. Deletions cut 5 bases from V and 4 bases from J, with 14 bases between. From germline, CDR1 is MNHEY and CDR2 SMNVEV (reference sequence).

The rearrangement uses TRBV6-5 and TRBJ2-1; 9 bases line up with TRBD2. The CDR3 has 13 amino acids. Germline CDR1 MNHEY, CDR2 SVGAGI. The ends lost 8 bases at V and 9 bases at J; junction bases unmatched: 8. CDR3 DNA: TGTGCCAGCCGTCGAAGCGGGGGGACTGAGCAGTTCTTC. Translated: CASRRSGGTEQFF.

The chain carries TRBV4-3 and TRBJ2-3; 12 bases fit TRBD2. The V gene end was trimmed by 3 bases and the J gene end by 0 bases; junction bases not matched to a gene: 10. This CDR3 spans 19 amino acids. Germline CDR1 reads LGHNA; CDR2 reads YSLEER. CDR3 bases: TGCGCCAGCAGCCAGGCAACTAGCGGGAGGAAATCTAGCACAGATACGCAGTATTTT. Amino acids: CASSQATSGRKSSTDTQYF.

The chain combines TRBV2 with TRBJ1-1; a possible D gene is TRBD1 (5 bases). CDR1 and CDR2 from the germline V gene are SNHLY and FYNNEI. The CDR3 is made up of 13 amino acids. V shed 4 bases and J shed 11 bases, with 17 bases lying between them. The CDR3 sequence is CASSGYRRGGAFF. Written as DNA, the CDR3 is TGTGCCAGCAGTGGGTACAGGCGGGGGGGGGCTTTCTTT.

The V call is TRBV4-2, the J call TRBJ1-5, with D perhaps TRBD1 (6 bases). Germline values: CDR1 LGHNA, CDR2 YNFKEQ. Trimming stripped 4 bases from V and 4 bases from J, with 17 bases between. This CDR3 comprises 16 residues. DNA of the CDR3: TGTGCCAGCAGCCCATCAAGCGGGGGGCCGAATCAGCCCCAGCATTTT. This translates into CASSPSSGGPNQPQHF.

This clone was detected only a few times. The chain recombines TRBV4-1 with TRBJ1-6; TRBD1 aligns across 7 bases. This CDR3 region has 16 residues. Germline-derived CDR1 and CDR2 are MGHRA and YSYEKL. J was trimmed by 9 bases and V by 1 base; bases with no gene match: 9. The CDR3 loop reads CASSQVRGIIFSPLHF. CDR3 DNA sequence: TGCGCCAGCAGCCAAGTCAGGGGGATTATATTTTCACCCCTCCACTTT.

The chain carries TRBV5-4 and TRBJ2-2, with TRBD2 identical over 11 bases. Germline lookup yields CDR1 SGHNT and CDR2 YYREEE (reference sequence). V gave up 2 bases and J gave up 5 bases; unmatched junction bases: 8. The CDR3 consists of 17 residues. The CDR3 spells CASSFPGLAGRTGELFF. The CDR3 nucleotides are TGTGCCAGCAGCTTTCCCGGACTAGCGGGTAGGACCGGGGAGCTGTTTTTT.

This clone was recorded a few times. This chain joins TRBV2 and TRBJ1-4, with 8 nucleotides matching TRBD1. This CDR3 is 13 amino acids long. V shed 6 bases, J shed 5 bases, and the junction held 2 bases outside the gene matches. Germline assignment: CDR1 SNHLY and CDR2 FYNNEI. The CDR3 sequence: CASSRDRNEKLFF. CDR3 bases: TGTGCCAGCAGCCGGGACAGGAATGAAAAACTGTTTTTT.

The DNA for the CDR3 is TGTGCCATCAGTGAGTCGGCAGGGTCCGTCTACGAGCAGTACGTC. The encoded protein is CAISESAGSVYEQYV. The rearrangement uses TRBV10-3 and TRBJ2-7; D perhaps matches TRBD1 (5 bases). This CDR3 region has 15 residues. V was pared by 0 bases and J by 3 bases, with 12 bases between. Germline assignment: CDR1 ENHRY and CDR2 SYGVKD.

The rearrangement links TRBV4-3 to TRBJ2-2; D not certain. Trimming stripped 2 bases from V and 7 bases from J, with 20 bases between. The V gene's germline CDR1 is LGHNA and CDR2 YSLEER. CDR3 length equals 17 residues. The CDR3 spells CASSQNGLWVWGGELFF. CDR3 sequence (DNA): TGCGCCAGCAGCCAAAACGGCTTGTGGGTCTGGGGCGGGGAGCTGTTTTTT.

The rearrangement joins TRBV25-1 to TRBJ1-3, with unresolved D. The V gene lost 6 bases and the J gene lost 0 bases, with 6 bases spanning the gap. Per germline, CDR1 MGHDK and CDR2 SYGVNS. This CDR3 comprises 13 residues. Written as DNA, the CDR3 is TGTGCCAGCAGGCAGAACTCTGGAAACACCATATATTTT. Encoded protein: CASRQNSGNTIYF.

This clone was counted only a few times. This rearrangement joins TRBV2 to TRBJ1-1; D not resolved. Trimming left V 5 bases short and J 0 bases short, with 13 bases between. The CDR3 covers 15 residues. CDR1 and CDR2 from the germline V gene are SNHLY and FYNNEI. CDR3 nucleotide sequence: TGTGCCAGCAGTAACGACCGTACCTTGAACACTGAAGCTTTCTTT. It yields the protein CASSNDRTLNTEAFF.